This T cell receptor beta chain is from a study of cytomegalovirus exposure and HLA in healthy donors (dated by TCRdb to 2016 to 2017). In terms of the full investigation: A later analysis indicated that the roughly 120 validation repertoires were generated on the platform also employed for the 650 to 850 repertoires of the first cohort. The study aimed to test whether cataloging public T cell receptors could reveal signatures of past pathogen exposure. The study combined high-throughput TCR immunosequencing, statistical association of individual TCRs with disease status, and machine learning to predict cytomegalovirus infection status. Along with the roughly 670-subject first cohort, a separate validation cohort of over a hundred different subjects was used. Results and caveats for the whole study, not just this receptor: The classifier was reported to diagnose cytomegalovirus status with high specificity and sensitivity in both the original cohort and the validation cohort. Most TCR sequences were observed very rarely across donors, whereas some public TCRs were present in many individuals. A later analysis had no HLA typing for the validation cohort, so co-occurrence there was scored across all 120 repertoires. According to the authors, the approach could potentially be generalized to other disease states and immunological phenotypes. In the study, 150 to 200 TCR beta chains were listed as associated with cytomegalovirus. Of the cluster scores, 90% to 95% were above 0 in a later analysis, which found that TCRs clustered in the first cohort also tended to co-occur in the 95 to 150 validation repertoires. Three of the identified cytomegalovirus-associated TCR beta chains were confirmed in vitro to be specific for cytomegalovirus antigens.

From the germline V gene (reference sequence), CDR1 is SGHNT and CDR2 is YYREEE. The CDR3 runs 14 amino acids, cysteine and phenylalanine included. Here the CDR3 DNA is all that survives: 42 bases in frame from base 1. The V end loses 6 bases and the J end loses 2 bases, and a stretch of 14 bases separates them. Donors formed part of the validation cohort, which comprised 95 to 150 subjects and was distinct from the first cohort of 550 to 850 subjects. Library preparation used the immunoSEQ multiplex PCR assay. In the paper's pipeline: To diagnose cytomegalovirus status from the catalog of TCR beta chain sequences, a statistical classification framework was built. The table comes from immuneACCESS by way of TCRdb, which keeps in-frame sequences with V and J called. Part of the clones is missing from these tables; in studies checked, under half for an unresolved V gene and the rest for unknown reasons. V and J calls and clone size are copied from that table; D and trimming were computed from the DNA. The sample data list 150,000 to 200,000 clones, and roughly 86% of these were observed just once. Roughly 7% of the sample belongs to the ten largest clones.

This clone turned up a few times. What antigen it recognizes has not been identified. No quality values exist for individual bases; no much larger clone is one base distant. Recombination joined TRBV5-4 with TRBJ1-2; the D segment cannot be called with confidence. Sequencing was done on a sample of PBMCs. The clonotype comes from a man aged 25-40 years in good health and CMV-seropositive. The nucleotide sequence is given as TGTGCCAGCACCTGGGGTTCCTCCAACTATGGCTACACCTTC. It translates as CASTWGSSNYGYTF.